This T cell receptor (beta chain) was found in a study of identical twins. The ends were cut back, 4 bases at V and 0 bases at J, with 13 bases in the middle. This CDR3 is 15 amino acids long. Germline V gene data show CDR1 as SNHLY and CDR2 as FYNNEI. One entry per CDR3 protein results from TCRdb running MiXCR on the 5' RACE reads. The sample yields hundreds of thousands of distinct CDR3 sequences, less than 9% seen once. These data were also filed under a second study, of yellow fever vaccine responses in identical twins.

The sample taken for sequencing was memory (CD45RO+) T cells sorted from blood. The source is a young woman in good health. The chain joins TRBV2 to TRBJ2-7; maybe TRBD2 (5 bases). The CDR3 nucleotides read TGTGCCAGCAGTGTTGGAGGTCTGAGCTCCTACGAGCAGTACTTC. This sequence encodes CASSVGGLSSYEQYF. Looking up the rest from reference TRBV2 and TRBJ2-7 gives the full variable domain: EPEVTQTPSHQVTQMGQEVILRCVPISNHLYFYWYRQILGQKVEFLVSFYNNEISEKSEIFDDQFSVERPDGSNFTLKIRSTKLEDSAMYFCASSVGGLSSYEQYFGPGTRLTVT.